This T cell receptor beta chain is from a study of HIV-infected patients and healthy controls. 450 to 600 ng RNA was reverse transcribed with alpha and beta constant-region primers. Alpha and beta chain libraries were made separately by chain-specific third strand synthesis with multiplexing indices. Ligation attached cDNA to a 5' RACE adapter that carried a random hexamer and SP2 site. TCRdb reanalysed the 5' RACE reads using MiXCR and keeps one entry per CDR3 protein. The table lists 4,000 to 4,500 distinct CDR3 sequences, approximately 8.3% of them singletons, with about 42% in the top ten. V was clipped by 0 bases and J by 5 bases, with 7 bases between them. The germline gives CDR1 SGHVS, CDR2 FQNEAQ. The CDR3 spans 13 residues. Study conclusions and caveats: Compared with controls, mean Gini indices were significantly raised in HIV-infected repertoires, possibly indicating oligoclonality. Treated samples reflected only about three months of therapy, arguably too short to observe immune reconstitution. Compared with untreated HIV+ repertoires, healthy controls showed roughly threefold more distinct CDR3s and higher Shannon diversity.

Antiretroviral therapy had run roughly three months, about 14 weeks, before follow-up blood collection. The repertoire came from unfractionated whole blood and reflected all unsorted peripheral T cells. This clonotype was recorded many times. Antigen: not known. The chain employs TRBV7-8 and TRBJ1-1; D unresolved. The receptor was isolated from an adult with HIV infection. The source was blood, collected during antiretroviral therapy. The CDR3 sequence: CASSLAGVTEAFF. Written as DNA, the CDR3 is TGTGCCAGCAGCTTAGCCGGTGTTACTGAAGCTTTCTTT.